Reported below is one TCR beta chain. Its antigen is unknown. These data are taken from a study of CD8+CD57+ T cells in acquired aplastic anemia. The wider study: The average for DNA from sorted CD4+ and CD8+ cells was roughly 3 ug. Study-level points and caveats: Controls did not differ significantly from patients in CD8+ Simpson's diversity. In common between the patients and the controls were around 29 CD8+ CDR3 sequences.

Genomic DNA was employed as the template in profiling TCR beta VDJ and CDR3. From the reads, TCRdb called clonotypes with MiXCR, one entry per CDR3 protein. The table has 190,000 or so distinct CDR3 sequences, over 60% seen once. The material sequenced was sorted CD4+, CD8+, or CD8+CD57+ T cells (not recorded which) from PBMCs. The receptor comes from a human donor in good health.

CDR3 nucleotides: TGTGCCAGCAGTTTCGGGGATAGCAATCAGCCCCAGCATTTT. It yields the protein CASSFGDSNQPQHF. The V gene is TRBV12-3 or TRBV12-4, the J gene TRBJ1-5; the D is unclear. The CDR3 covers 14 residues. Trimming pared 3 bases from V and 0 bases from J, leaving 6 bases between.